This T cell receptor beta chain was profiled in a study of a mutant IDH1 vaccine in newly diagnosed glioma. As to time point: week 5, during vaccination. It was 300 ug of mutant IDH1 20-mer peptide that made up each vaccine dose, given with topical imiquimod. In the case of this clone: The antigen is unknown.

Germline V gene data show CDR1 as LNHDA and CDR2 as SQIVND (reference sequence). This CDR3 is built from 20 residues. Trimming stripped 0 bases from V and 3 bases from J, with 23 bases between. This table comes from immunoSEQ multiplex PCR, and its TCRdb copy is limited to in-frame clones, with some not included. The sample shows 50,000 to 75,000 clones, 84% of them seen only once. The clonotype comes from a woman in her 50s with glioma. The J gene is TRBJ2-2, the V gene TRBV19; D is undetermined. The sequencing here drew on PBMCs, taken from a glioma patient whose treatment included an IDH1 peptide vaccine. CDR3 loop: CASSIDPILGPLAHTGELFF. The CDR3 DNA follows: TGTGCCAGTAGTATAGATCCCATCTTAGGTCCTCTCGCCCACACCGGGGAGCTGTTTTTT.